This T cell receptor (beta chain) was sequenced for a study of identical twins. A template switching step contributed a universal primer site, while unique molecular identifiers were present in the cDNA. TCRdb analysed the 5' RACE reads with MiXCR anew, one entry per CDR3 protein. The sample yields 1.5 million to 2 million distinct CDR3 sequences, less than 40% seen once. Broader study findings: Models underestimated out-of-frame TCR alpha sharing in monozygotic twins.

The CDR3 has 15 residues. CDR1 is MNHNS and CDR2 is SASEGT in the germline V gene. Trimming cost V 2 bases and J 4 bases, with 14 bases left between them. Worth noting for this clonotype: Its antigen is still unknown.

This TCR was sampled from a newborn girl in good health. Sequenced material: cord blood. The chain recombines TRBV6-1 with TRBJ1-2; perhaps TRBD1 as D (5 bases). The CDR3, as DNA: TGTGCCAGCAGTGAATGGGCCTCGGGGGGCTATGGCTACACCTTC. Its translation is CASSEWASGGYGYTF.